These T cell receptor beta chains were read from a single sample in a study of post-analysis software for immune sequencing data. TCRdb ran MiXCR on the PCR reads and lists one entry per CDR3 protein. The table includes fewer than 700,000 distinct CDR3 sequences, about 44% detected once. Sequencing input: blood. These receptors originate from a girl aged 10 to 17 with multiple sclerosis. The CDR3 runs from the conserved cysteine through the conserved F or W. The D gene is left open where the match is weak. Clone size appears in some rows only: once, few, many, or a class for an expanded clone.

CDR3aa | CDR3nt | abundance | v_gene | d_gene | j_gene
CASSPGQGADAQYF | TGTGCCAGCAGCCCGGGACAGGGGGCAGATGCGCAATATTTT | . | TRBV12-3/TRBV12-4 | TRBD1 | TRBJ2-3
CASSPSRGRNTEAFF | TGTGCCAGCAGTCCTTCGCGGGGCAGGAACACTGAAGCTTTCTTT | few | TRBV12-3/TRBV12-4 | . | TRBJ1-1
CSARAESSYEQYF | TGCAGTGCCCGAGCTGAGAGCTCCTACGAGCAGTACTTC | . | TRBV20-1 | . | TRBJ2-7
CATSAPGGSEQFF | TGTGCCACCAGTGCCCCGGGGGGGAGCGAGCAGTTCTTC | . | TRBV24-1 | TRBD2 | TRBJ2-1
CASKGGTSYEQYF | TGTGCCAGCAAAGGAGGAACCTCCTACGAGCAGTACTTC | . | TRBV27 | . | TRBJ2-7
CSVEYSGGNTEAFF | TGCAGCGTTGAATATTCAGGGGGGAACACTGAGGCTTTCTTT | once | TRBV29-1 | TRBD1 | TRBJ1-1
CSVGLATDTQYF | TGCAGCGTGGGACTAGCCACAGATACGCAGTATTTT | many | TRBV29-1 | TRBD2 | TRBJ2-3
CSVSQGNYGYTF | TGCAGCGTATCCCAGGGAAACTATGGCTACACCTTC | few | TRBV29-1 | . | TRBJ1-2
CASSGSIEETQYF | TGTGCCAGCAGTGGGTCCATCGAGGAGACCCAGTACTTC | . | TRBV12-3/TRBV12-4 | . | TRBJ2-5
CASRQGLGPEAFF | TGTGCCAGCAGGCAGGGGCTTGGTCCTGAAGCTTTCTTT | few | TRBV28 | . | TRBJ1-1
CASSLVSGGETQYF | TGTGCCAGCAGTTTAGTTTCAGGGGGCGAGACCCAGTACTTC | few | TRBV12-3/TRBV12-4 | TRBD1 | TRBJ2-5
CSARGTGLDYGYTF | TGCAGTGCTAGAGGGACAGGGTTGGACTATGGCTACACCTTC | few | TRBV20-1 | TRBD1 | TRBJ1-2
CSAQLFMVAEDTQYF | TGCAGTGCTCAGTTATTTATGGTAGCGGAAGATACGCAGTATTTT | . | TRBV20-1 | . | TRBJ2-3
CASSFDSGGPYNEQFF | TGCGCCAGCAGCTTCGATTCGGGAGGGCCTTACAATGAGCAGTTCTTC | few | TRBV5-1 | TRBD2 | TRBJ2-1
CSASRDAVSFNYGYTF | TGCAGTGCTAGCCGGGACGCGGTGTCCTTTAACTATGGCTACACCTTC | . | TRBV20-1 | . | TRBJ1-2
CASSVGLAGGRNYEQYF | TGTGCCAGCAGCGTAGGACTAGCGGGAGGACGGAACTACGAGCAGTACTTC | few | TRBV9 | TRBD2 | TRBJ2-7
CAIGPGIYEQYF | TGTGCCATCGGTCCGGGAATCTACGAGCAGTACTTC | . | TRBV10-3 | . | TRBJ2-7
CSWDSYNEQFF | TGCAGTTGGGACAGCTACAATGAGCAGTTCTTC | . | TRBV20-1 | TRBD1 | TRBJ2-1
CASSEGGLGGYTF | TGCGCCAGCTCAGAGGGGGGCCTGGGAGGCTACACCTTC | . | TRBV5-1 | . | TRBJ1-2
CASSGGPTDTQYF | TGTGCCAGCAGTGGGGGACCCACAGATACGCAGTATTTT | few | TRBV12-3/TRBV12-4 | . | TRBJ2-3
CACSLPAGEGRLSYEQYF | TGTGCCTGCAGCTTGCCCGCGGGGGAGGGTCGCTTATCCTACGAGCAGTACTTC | . | TRBV13 | TRBD2 | TRBJ2-7
CASSSGRYTSTDTQYF | TGTGCCAGCAGCTCAGGACGGTATACTAGCACAGATACGCAGTATTTT | . | TRBV7-3 | . | TRBJ2-3
CASSSPPQGAREQYF | TGCGCCAGCAGCTCACCCCCACAGGGGGCGCGGGAGCAGTACTTC | . | TRBV5-1 | TRBD1 | TRBJ2-7
CASRRDSSSYEQYF | TGTGCCAGCAGGCGAGACAGCAGCTCCTACGAGCAGTACTTC | . | TRBV12-3/TRBV12-4 | . | TRBJ2-7
CASSYSQDSNQFF | TGTGCCAGCAGTTACTCCCAGGACTCCAACCAGTTCTTC | few | TRBV6-5 | . | TRBJ2-1
CATSDSYGTGNNEQFF | TGTGCCACCAGTGATTCCTATGGGACAGGGAACAATGAGCAGTTCTTC | . | TRBV24-1 | TRBD1 | TRBJ2-1
CASSDSPGLVGEQYF | TGTGCCAGCAGCGATTCTCCGGGACTAGTAGGCGAGCAGTACTTC | few | TRBV12-3/TRBV12-4 | TRBD2 | TRBJ2-7
CASSLASSTYEQYF | TGTGCCAGCAGCTTAGCGTCCAGTACCTACGAGCAGTACTTC | . | TRBV7-8 | . | TRBJ2-7
CASSFNFVAGGRTYEQYF | TGCGCCAGCAGCTTCAATTTTGTAGCGGGAGGGAGAACCTACGAGCAGTACTTC | . | TRBV5-1 | TRBD2 | TRBJ2-7
CASSPASGRATTDTQYF | TGTGCCAGCAGTCCCGCTAGCGGGAGGGCGACCACAGATACGCAGTATTTT | few | TRBV12-3/TRBV12-4 | TRBD2 | TRBJ2-3
CASSLPGPGVSYNEQFF | TGTGCCAGCTCACTACCGGGTCCGGGGGTGTCCTACAATGAGCAGTTCTTC | . | TRBV18 | . | TRBJ2-1
CSASGTSGRTDTQYF | TGCAGTGCTAGCGGGACTAGCGGGAGGACAGATACGCAGTATTTT | . | TRBV20-1 | TRBD2 | TRBJ2-3
CASSRIIDGYTF | TGTGCCAGCAGCAGAATTATTGATGGCTACACCTTC | few | TRBV9 | . | TRBJ1-2
CASSEVRDRLGYTF | TGTGCCAGCAGTGAGGTCCGGGACAGGCTGGGCTACACCTTC | . | TRBV6-1 | TRBD1 | TRBJ1-2
CSVEGGTGDGYTF | TGCAGCGTTGAAGGGGGGACAGGGGATGGCTACACCTTC | . | TRBV29-1 | TRBD1 | TRBJ1-2
CAISDGQGAEQYF | TGTGCCATCAGTGACGGGCAAGGGGCCGAGCAGTACTTC | many | TRBV10-3 | . | TRBJ2-7
CASSLNPPLAGTGGGTQYF | TGTGCCAGCAGCTTAAATCCTCCCCTAGCCGGGACAGGGGGAGGTACGCAGTATTTT | few | TRBV7-3 | TRBD1 | TRBJ2-3
CASSSTDTEGYTF | TGCGCCAGCAGCTCGACAGACACTGAAGGCTACACCTTC | once | TRBV5-1 | . | TRBJ1-2
CASSLPGADTQYF | TGCGCCAGCAGCTTGCCAGGGGCAGATACGCAGTATTTT | few | TRBV5-1 | . | TRBJ2-3
CASSPLDSLGYEQYF | TGTGCCAGCAGTCCCCTCGACAGTCTAGGCTACGAGCAGTACTTC | few | TRBV28 | . | TRBJ2-7
CASSFGALAGAETQYF | TGTGCCAGCAGCTTTGGGGCCCTAGCGGGAGCAGAGACCCAGTACTTC | few | TRBV7-2 | TRBD2 | TRBJ2-5
CADRDLNEQFF | TGTGCCGACCGGGACCTCAATGAGCAGTTCTTC | . | TRBV10-3 | . | TRBJ2-1
CASSLVEKTGYTF | TGTGCCAGCAGTTTGGTGGAAAAAACGGGCTACACCTTC | . | TRBV12-3/TRBV12-4 | . | TRBJ1-2
CASSATGVDQPQHF | TGTGCCAGCAGCGCGACAGGGGTTGATCAGCCCCAGCATTTT | . | TRBV7-9 | TRBD1 | TRBJ1-5
CAVPPDRGKTEAFF | TGTGCCGTCCCCCCGGACAGGGGAAAAACTGAAGCTTTCTTT | . | TRBV2 | TRBD1 | TRBJ1-1
CASSLAGQESQPQHF | TGCGCCAGCAGCTTGGCCGGACAGGAGAGCCAGCCCCAGCATTTT | . | TRBV5-1 | TRBD1 | TRBJ1-5
CASSSYRVHEQYF | TGTGCCAGCAGTTCGTACAGGGTCCACGAGCAGTACTTC | . | TRBV27 | . | TRBJ2-7
CASSLAPGQGVFF | TGTGCCAGCAGCTTAGCGCCGGGACAGGGTGTTTTCTTT | . | TRBV7-9 | TRBD1 | TRBJ1-1
CASSSRGGSGTQYF | TGTGCCAGCAGCTCGCGGGGGGGGTCGGGTACGCAGTATTTT | once | TRBV7-9 | TRBD2 | TRBJ2-3
CASSSFQVPQPQHF | TGTGCCAGCAGTTCCTTTCAGGTACCTCAGCCCCAGCATTTT | few | TRBV12-3/TRBV12-4 | . | TRBJ1-5
CASSLLNYGYTF | TGTGCCAGCAGCTTACTTAACTATGGCTACACCTTC | . | TRBV11-2 | . | TRBJ1-2
CASSSLAGNPISYEQYF | TGTGCCAGCAGCTCACTAGCGGGGAATCCCATTTCCTACGAGCAGTACTTC | . | TRBV7-2 | TRBD2 | TRBJ2-7
CASSSPEQGKDEQYF | TGCGCCAGCAGCTCGCCGGAACAGGGGAAGGACGAGCAGTACTTC | few | TRBV5-1 | TRBD1 | TRBJ2-7
CSARGEALAADNEQFF | TGCAGTGCTAGAGGGGAGGCCCTAGCGGCCGACAATGAGCAGTTCTTC | . | TRBV20-1 | TRBD2 | TRBJ2-1